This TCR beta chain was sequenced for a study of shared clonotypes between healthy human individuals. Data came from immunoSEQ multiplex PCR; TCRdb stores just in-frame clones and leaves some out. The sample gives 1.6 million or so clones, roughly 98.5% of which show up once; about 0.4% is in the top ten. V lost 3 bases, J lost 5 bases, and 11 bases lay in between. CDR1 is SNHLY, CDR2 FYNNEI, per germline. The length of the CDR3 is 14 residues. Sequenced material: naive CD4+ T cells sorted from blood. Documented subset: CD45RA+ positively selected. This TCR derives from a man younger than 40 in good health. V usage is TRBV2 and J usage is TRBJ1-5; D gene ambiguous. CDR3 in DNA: TGTGCCAGCAGTGACGTAGTTGGGGATCAGCCCCAGCATTTT. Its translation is CASSDVVGDQPQHF.